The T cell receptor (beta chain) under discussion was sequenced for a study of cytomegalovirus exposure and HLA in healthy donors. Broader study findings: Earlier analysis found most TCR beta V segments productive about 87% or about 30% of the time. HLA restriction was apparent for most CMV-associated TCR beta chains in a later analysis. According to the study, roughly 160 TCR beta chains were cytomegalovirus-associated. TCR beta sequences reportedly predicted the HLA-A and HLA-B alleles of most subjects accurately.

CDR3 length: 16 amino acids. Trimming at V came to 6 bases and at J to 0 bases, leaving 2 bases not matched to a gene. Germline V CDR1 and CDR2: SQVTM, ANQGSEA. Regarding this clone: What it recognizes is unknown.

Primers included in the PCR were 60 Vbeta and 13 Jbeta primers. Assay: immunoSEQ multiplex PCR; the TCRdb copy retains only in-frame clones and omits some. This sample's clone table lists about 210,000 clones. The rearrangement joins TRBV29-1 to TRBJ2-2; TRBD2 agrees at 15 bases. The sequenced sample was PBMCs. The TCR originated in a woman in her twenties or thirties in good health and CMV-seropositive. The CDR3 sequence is CSVGLAGGTNTGELFF. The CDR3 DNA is TGCAGCGTAGGACTAGCGGGAGGGACGAACACCGGGGAGCTGTTTTTT.